These T cell receptor beta chains were read from a single sample in a study of cytomegalovirus exposure and HLA in healthy donors. Clones were sequenced by immunoSEQ multiplex PCR, and TCRdb holds only the in-frame ones, with some missing. The sample lists 85,000 to 130,000 clones; approximately 80% were seen once. The sequenced material came from PBMCs. The receptors originated from a female donor in good health and CMV-seropositive. Each CDR3 is given with its conserved first and last residue. D genes are given only for firm matches. The size field is filled for only some rows; it gives once, few, many or a size class.

size | J | D | V | CDR3 | DNA
once | TRBJ2-7 | . | TRBV19 | CASSISTAYEQYF | TGTGCCAGTAGTATTTCGACTGCCTACGAGCAGTACTTC
. | TRBJ2-1 | TRBD2 | TRBV11-2 | CASSTQTSGQFF | TGTGCCAGCAGCACGCAGACTAGCGGGCAGTTCTTC
. | TRBJ1-5 | . | TRBV2 | CASSFQGLNQHF | TGTGCCAGCAGTTTTCAGGGACTTAACCAGCATTTT
. | TRBJ1-6 | . | TRBV6-1 | CASSEQPGPGSPLHF | TGTGCCAGCAGTGAACAACCAGGCCCCGGTTCACCCCTCCACTTT
. | TRBJ1-1 | . | TRBV19 | CASSIETMNTEAFF | TGTGCCAGTAGTATAGAAACTATGAACACTGAAGCTTTCTTT
. | TRBJ1-1 | TRBD1 | TRBV6-1 | CASSGTTGANTEAFF | TGTGCCAGCAGTGGGACGACAGGGGCCAACACTGAAGCTTTCTTT
. | TRBJ2-5 | TRBD1 | TRBV6-5 | CASSRRRGQGETQYF | TGTGCCAGCAGTCGACGCAGGGGGCAGGGGGAGACCCAGTACTTC
. | TRBJ2-3 | TRBD1 | TRBV15 | CATSRIQGGTQYF | TGTGCCACCAGCAGGATACAGGGGGGTACGCAGTATTTT
. | TRBJ2-7 | . | TRBV5-6 | CASSWGPEVTYEQYF | TGTGCCAGCAGCTGGGGGCCGGAGGTAACCTACGAGCAGTACTTC
once | TRBJ2-5 | TRBD2 | TRBV2 | CASSIYSGTSGGQGKTQYF | TGTGCCAGCAGTATATACTCGGGGACTAGCGGGGGGCAGGGAAAGACCCAGTACTTC
. | TRBJ2-5 | TRBD2 | TRBV30 | CAWSRGGQTQYF | TGTGCCTGGAGTCGGGGAGGGCAGACCCAGTACTTC
. | TRBJ2-7 | TRBD2 | TRBV30 | CAWSVRLAGLLGLEQYF | TGTGCCTGGAGTGTACGGTTAGCGGGCCTACTTGGTCTCGAGCAGTACTTC
. | TRBJ2-1 | . | TRBV27 | CASSISRVSSYNEQFF | TGTGCCAGCAGCATATCGAGGGTCTCCTCCTACAATGAGCAGTTCTTC
. | TRBJ1-2 | . | TRBV6-6 | CASSSSSGLPRGTF | TGTGCCAGCAGTTCCTCCTCCGGACTGCCCCGTGGCACCTTC